Following are 9 T cell receptor beta chains from one sample sequenced in a study of cytomegalovirus exposure and HLA in healthy donors. PCR was performed using 60 Vbeta and 13 Jbeta primers. Libraries were prepared by immunoSEQ multiplex PCR; TCRdb keeps only in-frame clonotypes and omits some of them. This repertoire comprises 95,000 to 150,000 clones; its ten largest clones make up around 2.9%. Input material: PBMCs. All receptors derive from a man aged 25 to 45 in good health and CMV-seronegative.

The rearrangement links TRBV6-4 to TRBJ2-1; the D gene is possibly TRBD2 (5 bases). The germline CDR1 and CDR2 sequences are MRHNA and SNTAGT. Trimming cost V 2 bases and J 6 bases, with 17 bases left between them. The CDR3 runs 16 residues. The CDR3 nucleotides read TGTGCCAGCAGTGACCGAGTGGACTCCCCGCCCAATGAGCAGTTCTTC. Encoded protein: CASSDRVDSPPNEQFF.

The chain couples TRBV29-1 to TRBJ1-1; D is ambiguous. The CDR3 is 10 amino acids. V gave up 3 bases and J gave up 11 bases, with 10 bases separating them. Germline V gives CDR1 SQVTM, CDR2 ANQGSEA. CDR3 loop: CSVEEVGAFF. CDR3 nucleotide sequence: TGCAGCGTTGAGGAGGTCGGGGCTTTCTTT.

The chain has TRBV28 and TRBJ2-3; 11 bases are a match to TRBD1. Germline V gene lookup returns CDR1 MDHEN and CDR2 SYDVKM. Trimming took 3 bases from V and 3 from J; bases not matched to a gene: 2. This CDR3 contains 15 residues. CDR3 DNA: TGTGCCAGCAGTTTTGGGGACAGGGGGACAGATACGCAGTATTTT. The encoded protein is CASSFGDRGTDTQYF. Combining the CDR3 with reference TRBV28 and TRBJ2-3 gives the whole variable domain DVKVTQSSRYLVKRTGEKVFLECVQDMDHENMFWYRQDPGLGLRLIYFSYDVKMKEKGDIPEGYSVSREKKERFSLILESASTNQTSMYLCASSFGDRGTDTQYFGPGTRLTVL.

The chain combines TRBV18 with TRBJ2-5, with TRBD1 matching over 7 bases. V shed 3 bases and J 5 bases; nucleotides not matched to a gene: 6. The CDR3 is 14 residues long. Germline V gene lookup returns CDR1 KGHSH and CDR2 LQKENI. CDR3 nucleotide sequence: TGTGCCAGCTCACCTCTCGGACAGGCGGAGACCCAGTACTTC. It codes for CASSPLGQAETQYF.

This rearrangement joins TRBV5-4 to TRBJ1-2, with TRBD1 matching over 7 bases. This CDR3 region has 16 residues. Germline loops: CDR1 SGHNT, CDR2 YYREEE (reference sequence). Losses at the gene ends were 4 bases for V and 7 bases for J; bases not matched to a gene: 16. CDR3 protein: CASSPLTGFRSSGYTF. Here the CDR3 DNA reads TGTGCCAGCAGCCCACTGACAGGGTTCAGATCAAGTGGCTACACCTTC. Variable domain in full (rest from reference TRBV5-4 and TRBJ1-2): ETGVTQSPTHLIKTRGQQVTLRCSSQSGHNTVSWYQQALGQGPQFIFQYYREEENGRGNFPPRFSGLQFPNYSSELNVNALELDDSALYLCASSPLTGFRSSGYTFGSGTRLTVV.

V usage is TRBV15 and J usage is TRBJ2-5; D perhaps matches TRBD1 (5 bases). V lost 5 bases and J lost 0, with 10 bases in between. Germline V gene lookup returns CDR1 LNHNV and CDR2 YYDKDF (reference sequence). This CDR3 has 14 residues. CDR3 DNA sequence: TGTGCCACCAGCGCAGGGTCCTACCAAGAGACCCAGTACTTC. This codes for CATSAGSYQETQYF.

The genes are TRBV7-8 and TRBJ1-6; 8 nucleotides line up with TRBD1. CDR3 length equals 18 residues. Germline V gives CDR1 SGHVS, CDR2 FQNEAQ. V dropped 5 bases and J dropped 4; count of bases not matched to a gene: 13. The CDR3 nucleotides are TGTGCCAGCAGCCTAGAGGGACAGGCAACGCTTTATAATTCACCCCTCCACTTT. This translates into CASSLEGQATLYNSPLHF.

The V call is TRBV19, the J call TRBJ1-1; possible D gene TRBD1, 6 bases. Trimming removed 5 bases at V and 5 bases at J, with 24 bases between. Germline V gene lookup returns CDR1 LNHDA and CDR2 SQIVND (reference sequence). The CDR3 runs to 17 residues. The CDR3 DNA follows: TGTGCCAGTAGTCCCCTTGGGGGGGGCCTTGTGTGGACTGAAGCTTTCTTT. It codes for CASSPLGGGLVWTEAFF.

The CDR3 spells CASSLGTGSNYGYTF. The CDR3 DNA sequence: TGCGCCAGCAGCTTGGGGACAGGCTCGAACTATGGCTACACCTTC. The chain uses TRBV5-1 and TRBJ1-2; TRBD1 agrees at 7 bases. The CDR3 consists of 15 residues. Germline CDR1 and CDR2: SGHRS and YFSETQ. Trimming cost V 0 bases and J 2 bases; bases outside gene matches: 4.